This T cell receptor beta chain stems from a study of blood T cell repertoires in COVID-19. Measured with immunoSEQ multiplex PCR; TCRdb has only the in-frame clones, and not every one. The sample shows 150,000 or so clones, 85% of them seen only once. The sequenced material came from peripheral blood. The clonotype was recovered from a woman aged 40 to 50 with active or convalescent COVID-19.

Here the CDR3 reads CASSPFRVPDGSYNEQFF. CDR3 nucleotide sequence: TGTGCCAGCTCTCCCTTCCGGGTCCCCGACGGGTCCTACAATGAGCAGTTCTTC. The chain couples TRBV18 to TRBJ2-1; D gene ambiguous. The CDR3 is made up of 18 amino acids. CDR1 KGHSH and CDR2 LQKENI come from the germline V gene. Trimming took off 6 bases at V and 1 base at J, with 22 bases between the two ends.